The present T cell receptor (beta chain) was sequenced within a study of shared clonotypes between healthy human individuals. V gave up 1 base and J gave up 0 bases, with 12 bases separating them. CDR1 is LGHNA, CDR2 YNFKEQ, per germline. This CDR3 comprises 17 residues. It was at deep level that the assay was run. Over several immunoSEQ plates, each subset's genomic DNA was distributed in even portions. Every unsorted PBMC PCR replicate was loaded with about 300 ng DNA, approximately 29,000 T cell genomes. Using immunoSEQ multiplex PCR, the repertoire was profiled, and TCRdb retains in-frame clones only, with some absent. This table holds around 500,000 clones, roughly 77% found once.

The sample consisted of PBMCs. The TCR comes from a middle-aged woman in good health. Some clones in this sample may be carry-over from other donors' samples. This chain uses TRBV4-2 with TRBJ2-2; D may match TRBD1 or TRBD2 (6 bases each). DNA for the CDR3: TGTGCCAGCAGCCAAGTTAGGGGGGCAGCGAACACCGGGGAGCTGTTTTTT. This gives the protein CASSQVRGAANTGELFF.